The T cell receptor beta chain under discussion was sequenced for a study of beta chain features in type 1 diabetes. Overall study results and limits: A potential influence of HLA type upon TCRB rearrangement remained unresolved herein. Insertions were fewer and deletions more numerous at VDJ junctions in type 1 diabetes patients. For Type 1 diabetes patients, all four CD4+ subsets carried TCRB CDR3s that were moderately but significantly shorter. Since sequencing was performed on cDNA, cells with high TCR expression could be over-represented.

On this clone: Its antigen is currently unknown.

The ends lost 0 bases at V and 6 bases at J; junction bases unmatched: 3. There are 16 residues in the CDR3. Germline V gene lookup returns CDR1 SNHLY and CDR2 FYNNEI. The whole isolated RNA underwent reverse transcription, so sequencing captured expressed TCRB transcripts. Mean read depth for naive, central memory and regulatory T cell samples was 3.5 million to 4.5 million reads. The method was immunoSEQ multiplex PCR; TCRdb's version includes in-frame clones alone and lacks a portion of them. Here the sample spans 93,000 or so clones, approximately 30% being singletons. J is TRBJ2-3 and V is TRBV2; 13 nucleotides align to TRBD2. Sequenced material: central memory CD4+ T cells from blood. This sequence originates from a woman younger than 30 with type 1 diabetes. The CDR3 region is CASSEAGTSGTDTQYF. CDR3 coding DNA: TGTGCCAGCAGTGAAGCCGGGACTAGCGGGACCGATACGCAGTATTTT.